This T cell receptor (beta chain) was found in a study of TIL therapy for anti-PD-1-resistant metastatic lung cancer. Study background: Median patient age was about 55, ranging about 38-75 years. Most patients had lung adenocarcinoma.

In regard to this clone: The target antigen is unknown.

The time point denotes: pre-treatment sample, taken before nivolumab and TIL therapy. Study-level points and caveats: The baseline peripheral repertoire was partially replaced by infused TIL clonotypes that later decayed. Treatment-naive, never-smoker and oncogene-addicted patients were overrepresented in this highly selected cohort.

This was the immunoSEQ v3 assay. The table came from immunoSEQ multiplex PCR; TCRdb's copy has only in-frame clones and leaves some out. Of some 45,000 clones listed, roughly 85% were seen once; the top ten hold around 5%. Here the sequenced sample was blood, taken at baseline. The TCR was taken from a person between 25 and 79 years old with non-small cell lung cancer.

CDR3 loop: CASSLRTTGQYF. The CDR3 DNA is TGTGCCAGCAGTCTACGGACTACCGGGCAGTACTTC. This sequence joins TRBV28 and TRBJ2-7, with TRBD2 as a possible D gene (6 bases). This CDR3 contains 12 residues. Trimming shortened V by 5 bases and J by 9 bases, and 14 bases separated the two germline ends. Germline CDR1 and CDR2: MDHEN and SYDVKM.